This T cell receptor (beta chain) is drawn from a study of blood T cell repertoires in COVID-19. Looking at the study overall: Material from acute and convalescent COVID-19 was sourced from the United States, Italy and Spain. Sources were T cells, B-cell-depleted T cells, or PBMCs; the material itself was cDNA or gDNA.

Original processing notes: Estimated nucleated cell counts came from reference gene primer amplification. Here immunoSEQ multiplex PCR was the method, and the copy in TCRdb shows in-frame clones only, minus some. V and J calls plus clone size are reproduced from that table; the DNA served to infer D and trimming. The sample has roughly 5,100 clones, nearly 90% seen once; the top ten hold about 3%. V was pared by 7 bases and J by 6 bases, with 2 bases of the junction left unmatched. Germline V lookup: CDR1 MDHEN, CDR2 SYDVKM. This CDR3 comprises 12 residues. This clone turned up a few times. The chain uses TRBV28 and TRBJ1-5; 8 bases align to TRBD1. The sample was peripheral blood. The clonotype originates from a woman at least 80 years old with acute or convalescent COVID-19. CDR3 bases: TGTGCCAGCACAGGGGGCCCTCAGCCCCAGCATTTT. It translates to CASTGGPQPQHF.